This T cell receptor beta chain was identified during a study of early T cells in non-severe SARS-CoV-2 infection. This clonotype was detected many times. Trimming took 0 bases from V and 7 from J, leaving 9 bases between them. The CDR3 loop spans 13 amino acids. Germline V gives CDR1 SGDLS, CDR2 YYNGEE. Each CDR3 protein gets one entry after TCRdb re-called the 5' RACE reads with MiXCR. This sample has 66,000 or so distinct CDR3 sequences, with 10% to 13% found just once. The rearrangement joins TRBV9 to TRBJ2-3; the D is unclear. This receptor was obtained from an adult who was a healthcare worker with PCR-confirmed SARS-CoV-2 infection or an uninfected control (not recorded which). Sequenced input: whole blood. The CDR3 loop reads CASSVAWSYTQYF. CDR3 in DNA: TGTGCCAGCAGCGTAGCTTGGAGTTATACGCAGTATTTT.